This is a list of T cell receptor beta chains from one sample in a study of T cells after yellow fever vaccination. Via MiXCR, TCRdb re-called the 5' RACE reads, giving one row per CDR3 protein. This table holds 150,000 to 200,000 distinct CDR3 sequences, about 6% found once. The starting material was CD4+ T cells sorted from PBMCs, obtained on the day of the first yellow fever vaccination. The receptor set was obtained from a man aged 18 to 30 who received the YFV17D yellow fever vaccine. The CDR3 runs from the conserved cysteine through the conserved F or W. A D gene is named only where the DNA matches it firmly. The size field is filled for only some rows; it gives once, few, many or a size class.

TRBV19	NA	TRBJ2-1	NA	CASSTNGGWGEQFF	TGTGCCAGTAGTACGAACGGGGGCTGGGGTGAGCAGTTCTTC
TRBV5-1	TRBD1	TRBJ1-6	few	CASSLLTGRMDSPLHF	TGCGCCAGCAGCTTGCTGACAGGGAGGATGGATTCACCCCTCCACTTT
TRBV7-3	NA	TRBJ2-1	NA	CASSLRGSYNEQFF	TGTGCCAGCAGCCTAAGGGGGTCCTACAATGAGCAGTTCTTC
TRBV6-1	NA	TRBJ1-2	NA	CASRKGQGNYGYTF	TGTGCCAGCAGGAAAGGGCAGGGTAACTATGGCTACACCTTC
TRBV30	NA	TRBJ2-2	few	CAWSSYETGELFF	TGTGCCTGGAGTTCGTATGAAACCGGGGAGCTGTTTTTT
TRBV12-3/TRBV12-4	NA	TRBJ1-2	few	CASSLIRGGGYTF	TGTGCCAGCAGTTTGATCAGGGGCGGAGGCTACACCTTC
TRBV7-9	NA	TRBJ2-3	many	CASSFGADTQYF	TGTGCCAGCAGTTTCGGGGCGGATACGCAGTATTTT
TRBV7-2	TRBD2	TRBJ2-2	many	CAGGTSYTGELFF	TGTGCCGGCGGGACTAGCTACACCGGGGAGCTGTTTTTT
TRBV20-1	NA	TRBJ2-5	few	CSARDQGQETQYF	TGCAGTGCTAGGGACCAGGGCCAAGAGACCCAGTACTTC
TRBV7-2	TRBD2	TRBJ2-7	many	CASSLGVGGAYEQYF	TGTGCCAGCAGCTTAGGAGTCGGGGGGGCCTACGAGCAGTACTTC
TRBV5-6	NA	TRBJ2-5	NA	CASSLDEQETQYF	TGTGCCAGCAGCTTGGATGAGCAAGAGACCCAGTACTTC
TRBV7-2	NA	TRBJ1-1	NA	CASSLTQGVTEAFF	TGTGCCAGCAGCTTAACCCAGGGAGTAACTGAAGCTTTCTTT
TRBV10-3	NA	TRBJ1-5	NA	CAITGELNQPQHF	TGTGCCATCACGGGGGAACTCAATCAGCCCCAGCATTTT
TRBV18	NA	TRBJ1-2	NA	CASSSLSTGRANYGYTF	TGTGCCAGCTCATCACTTTCGACAGGTCGAGCTAACTATGGCTACACCTTC
TRBV7-9	NA	TRBJ2-5	many	CASSRGEWETQYF	TGTGCCAGCAGCCGTGGAGAGTGGGAGACCCAGTACTTC
TRBV2	TRBD1	TRBJ2-3	few	CASSAGQGRDTQYF	TGTGCCAGCAGTGCGGGACAGGGGAGGGATACGCAGTATTTT
TRBV2	TRBD2	TRBJ2-5	many	CASSASGGKETQYF	TGTGCCAGCAGTGCCAGCGGGGGAAAAGAGACCCAGTACTTC
TRBV7-9	NA	TRBJ2-1	NA	CASSLDVGRQFF	TGTGCCAGCAGCTTAGATGTTGGCCGACAGTTCTTC
TRBV7-2	NA	TRBJ2-2	many	CASSPRQTLIYTGELFF	TGTGCCAGCAGCCCGCGGCAGACCCTAATCTACACCGGGGAGCTGTTTTTT
TRBV7-2	TRBD2	TRBJ2-2	few	CASSLRLQRGGLDTGELFF	TGTGCCAGCAGCTTACGGTTACAGCGGGGGGGCCTCGACACCGGGGAGCTGTTTTTT
TRBV14	NA	TRBJ1-3	many	CASSQQPSWGNTIYF	TGTGCCAGCAGCCAACAACCATCCTGGGGAAACACCATATATTTT
TRBV24-1	NA	TRBJ2-3	many	CATSDGGPGDTQYF	TGTGCCACCAGTGACGGGGGGCCGGGAGATACGCAGTATTTT
TRBV20-1	TRBD1	TRBJ2-6	few	CSARAGQGARGANVLTF	TGCAGTGCTAGAGCAGGCCAGGGGGCTCGTGGGGCCAACGTCCTGACTTTC
TRBV29-1	NA	TRBJ1-1	many	CSVRVNSGEAFF	TGCAGCGTTCGTGTCAACAGCGGAGAAGCTTTCTTT
TRBV7-2	NA	TRBJ1-1	many	CASSSRRGGAEAFF	TGTGCCAGCAGCTCCCGAAGGGGAGGGGCTGAAGCTTTCTTT
TRBV5-1	TRBD1	TRBJ2-7	many	CASSRLGQGEYEQYF	TGCGCCAGCAGCCGCCTTGGACAGGGAGAATACGAGCAGTACTTC
TRBV7-2	NA	TRBJ1-1	many	CASSFWKGGNTEAFF	TGTGCCAGCAGCTTTTGGAAAGGAGGAAACACTGAAGCTTTCTTT